The rows below give T cell receptor beta chains drawn from one sample of a study of blood T cell repertoires in COVID-19. Using immunoSEQ multiplex PCR, the repertoire was profiled, and TCRdb retains in-frame clones only, with some absent. The sample lists fewer than 60,000 clones, approximately 83% seen once, with roughly a tenth in the top ten. Sample: peripheral blood. Receptors originate from a man aged 30 to 45 with COVID-19, enrolled during active disease. The CDR3 runs from the conserved cysteine through the conserved F or W. The order of the fields is CDR3 DNA, CDR3 protein, J gene, clone size, V gene, D gene. The D gene is left open where the match is weak. Clone size is given for some rows only: seen once, a few or many times, or a class if the clone is expanded.

CDR3 DNA: TGTGCCTGGAGTGAGGCAGGGCGCCTTCTGGATACGCAGTATTTT
CDR3 protein: CAWSEAGRLLDTQYF
J gene: TRBJ2-3
clone size: -
V gene: TRBV30
D gene: -

CDR3 DNA: TGTGCCAGTAGTATTGGGCAAGCCTACGAGCAGTACTTC
CDR3 protein: CASSIGQAYEQYF
J gene: TRBJ2-7
clone size: -
V gene: TRBV19
D gene: -

CDR3 DNA: TGTGCCAGCCGCTCCGCAGGCTCCTCACCCCTCCACTTT
CDR3 protein: CASRSAGSSPLHF
J gene: TRBJ1-6
clone size: -
V gene: TRBV7-9
D gene: -

CDR3 DNA: TGTGCCAGCAGACCTGAAGAGACCTACGGAGGCACTGAAGCTTTCTTT
CDR3 protein: CASRPEETYGGTEAFF
J gene: TRBJ1-1
clone size: once
V gene: TRBV7-9
D gene: -

CDR3 DNA: TGTGCCAGCAGTATCGGGACAGGGATCAATGAGCAGTTCTTC
CDR3 protein: CASSIGTGINEQFF
J gene: TRBJ2-1
clone size: -
V gene: TRBV6-5
D gene: TRBD1

CDR3 DNA: TGTGCCAGCAGTTATTCCGGGACAGGGGAAAAACTGTTTTTT
CDR3 protein: CASSYSGTGEKLFF
J gene: TRBJ1-4
clone size: -
V gene: TRBV2
D gene: TRBD1

CDR3 DNA: TGCAGCGTTCTCCGGGACAGGGGGATATATGGCTACACCTTC
CDR3 protein: CSVLRDRGIYGYTF
J gene: TRBJ1-2
clone size: -
V gene: TRBV29-1
D gene: TRBD1

CDR3 DNA: TGTGCAAGTCGCCCGGGAGGACAGCATAATTCACCCCTCCACTTT
CDR3 protein: CASRPGGQHNSPLHF
J gene: TRBJ1-6
clone size: once
V gene: TRBV12-2
D gene: -

CDR3 DNA: TGTGCCAGCAGCCAATCTTCAGGTTTGATTGGCTACACCTTC
CDR3 protein: CASSQSSGLIGYTF
J gene: TRBJ1-2
clone size: -
V gene: TRBV16
D gene: -

CDR3 DNA: TGCGCCAGCAGCGTCCAGGAGAACACTGAAGCTTTCTTT
CDR3 protein: CASSVQENTEAFF
J gene: TRBJ1-1
clone size: once
V gene: TRBV5-1
D gene: -

CDR3 DNA: TGTGCCAGCAGTTACTCGACTCTGACCCAAGAGACCCAGTACTTC
CDR3 protein: CASSYSTLTQETQYF
J gene: TRBJ2-5
clone size: -
V gene: TRBV6-5
D gene: -

CDR3 DNA: TGTGCCAGCAGTCAGGGGGTTCCATGGCCCCAGCATTTT
CDR3 protein: CASSQGVPWPQHF
J gene: TRBJ1-5
clone size: -
V gene: TRBV28
D gene: TRBD1

CDR3 DNA: TGCAGCGTTGCCCAGGACAGGGAGTACTTC
CDR3 protein: CSVAQDREYF
J gene: TRBJ2-5
clone size: -
V gene: TRBV29-1
D gene: TRBD1

CDR3 DNA: TGCAGTGCCCCCATAACCGGGAGTAGCATCTTC
CDR3 protein: CSAPITGSSIF
J gene: TRBJ2-1
clone size: -
V gene: TRBV20-1
D gene: -

CDR3 DNA: TGTGCCAGCAGCTCCGGAACAGGGTACTATGGCTACACCTTC
CDR3 protein: CASSSGTGYYGYTF
J gene: TRBJ1-2
clone size: -
V gene: TRBV7-2
D gene: -

CDR3 DNA: TGTGCCAGCAGTTACCCAAATCCGAGACAGGGCAGCTCCTACAATGAGCAGTTCTTC
CDR3 protein: CASSYPNPRQGSSYNEQFF
J gene: TRBJ2-1
clone size: -
V gene: TRBV6-2/TRBV6-3
D gene: TRBD1

CDR3 DNA: TGTGCCAGCAGTCGACTAGCGGGAGTGAATGAGCAGTTCTTC
CDR3 protein: CASSRLAGVNEQFF
J gene: TRBJ2-1
clone size: -
V gene: TRBV6-6
D gene: TRBD2

CDR3 DNA: TGTGCCATCAGGGCAAGCGGGAGGGCCTACAATGAGCAGTTCTTC
CDR3 protein: CAIRASGRAYNEQFF
J gene: TRBJ2-1
clone size: -
V gene: TRBV10-3
D gene: TRBD2

CDR3 DNA: TGTGCCAGTAGTACGGCAGGTACCGACACTGAAGCTTTCTTT
CDR3 protein: CASSTAGTDTEAFF
J gene: TRBJ1-1
clone size: -
V gene: TRBV19
D gene: -

CDR3 DNA: TGTGCCAGCAGCTTGGGAGGGTTGGGCAATCAGCCCCAGCATTTT
CDR3 protein: CASSLGGLGNQPQHF
J gene: TRBJ1-5
clone size: -
V gene: TRBV5-6
D gene: -

CDR3 DNA: TGTGCCAGCAGCCGTGCAGGCCAGTCCTACGAGCAGTACTTC
CDR3 protein: CASSRAGQSYEQYF
J gene: TRBJ2-7
clone size: -
V gene: TRBV11-2
D gene: -

CDR3 DNA: TGTGCCAGCAGTTTCGAACAGGGGAGCTCCTACGAGCAGTACTTC
CDR3 protein: CASSFEQGSSYEQYF
J gene: TRBJ2-7
clone size: -
V gene: TRBV2
D gene: TRBD1

CDR3 DNA: TGTGCCTGGAGGGTGGACAGGGTGACCGGGGAGCTGTTTTTT
CDR3 protein: CAWRVDRVTGELFF
J gene: TRBJ2-2
clone size: -
V gene: TRBV30
D gene: TRBD1

CDR3 DNA: TGTGCCACCAGCTCAACGACAGGGCCCCGGAATGGCTACACCTTC
CDR3 protein: CATSSTTGPRNGYTF
J gene: TRBJ1-2
clone size: many
V gene: TRBV15
D gene: TRBD1

CDR3 DNA: TGTGCCAGCAGAGGGACTCCAAGGACCGGGGAGCTGTTTTTT
CDR3 protein: CASRGTPRTGELFF
J gene: TRBJ2-2
clone size: -
V gene: TRBV6-5
D gene: -

CDR3 DNA: TGTGCCAGCAGTTTCCTAGCGGGAGGGGACACCGGGGAGCTGTTTTTT
CDR3 protein: CASSFLAGGDTGELFF
J gene: TRBJ2-2
clone size: -
V gene: TRBV28
D gene: TRBD2

CDR3 DNA: TGCGCCAGCAGCCAAGATCGGGGGACCCAGGTCCTTGGGGGGGAGCTGTTTTTT
CDR3 protein: CASSQDRGTQVLGGELFF
J gene: TRBJ2-2
clone size: -
V gene: TRBV4-1
D gene: -

CDR3 DNA: TGTGCCAGCAGGGCGGACAGTACCTACGAGCAGTACTTC
CDR3 protein: CASRADSTYEQYF
J gene: TRBJ2-7
clone size: once
V gene: TRBV28
D gene: -

CDR3 DNA: TGTGCCAGCAGTGAAGGAGGCCCGAACACCGGGGAGCTGTTTTTT
CDR3 protein: CASSEGGPNTGELFF
J gene: TRBJ2-2
clone size: few
V gene: TRBV6-4
D gene: -

CDR3 DNA: TGTGCCAGTAGTATTGACAGGGGACTTTTCAATGAGCAGTTCTTC
CDR3 protein: CASSIDRGLFNEQFF
J gene: TRBJ2-1
clone size: -
V gene: TRBV19
D gene: TRBD1

CDR3 DNA: TGCAGCTCCGCGGTCAGCCCCTACGAGCAGTACTTC
CDR3 protein: CSSAVSPYEQYF
J gene: TRBJ2-7
clone size: once
V gene: TRBV29-1
D gene: -

CDR3 DNA: TGTGCCAGCAGTCCATATGACAGGGCGGGCTACACCTTC
CDR3 protein: CASSPYDRAGYTF
J gene: TRBJ1-2
clone size: -
V gene: TRBV3-1/TRBV3-2
D gene: TRBD1

CDR3 DNA: TGTGCCAGCCGAAAGGGGCCGCCAACTGAAGCTTTCTTT
CDR3 protein: CASRKGPPTEAFF
J gene: TRBJ1-1
clone size: once
V gene: TRBV6-5
D gene: -

CDR3 DNA: TGTGCCAGCAGCGATGTAGCGGGACGGGAGCAGTACTTC
CDR3 protein: CASSDVAGREQYF
J gene: TRBJ2-7
clone size: once
V gene: TRBV2
D gene: TRBD2

CDR3 DNA: TGTGCCTGGACCGCGCAGGGGGCTTTTGAAGCTTTCTTT
CDR3 protein: CAWTAQGAFEAFF
J gene: TRBJ1-1
clone size: -
V gene: TRBV30
D gene: TRBD1

CDR3 DNA: TGTGCCACCAGCAGAGATCCCGGGAGTCTGTCCGAGCAGTACTTC
CDR3 protein: CATSRDPGSLSEQYF
J gene: TRBJ2-7
clone size: -
V gene: TRBV15
D gene: -

CDR3 DNA: TGTGCCAGCAGACCCCAAGGGAGCTCCTACGAGCAGTACTTC
CDR3 protein: CASRPQGSSYEQYF
J gene: TRBJ2-7
clone size: -
V gene: TRBV6-5
D gene: -

CDR3 DNA: TGTGCCAGCAGTTTTTTGGACAGGGACTACGAGCAGTACTTC
CDR3 protein: CASSFLDRDYEQYF
J gene: TRBJ2-7
clone size: -
V gene: TRBV28
D gene: TRBD1

CDR3 DNA: TGTGCCAGCAGGGGCAGGGATCCCCTTAACTATGGCTACACCTTC
CDR3 protein: CASRGRDPLNYGYTF
J gene: TRBJ1-2
clone size: -
V gene: TRBV9
D gene: -

CDR3 DNA: TGTGCCAGTACCAAAGTGGCAGGGGGCAATCAGCCCCAGCATTTT
CDR3 protein: CASTKVAGGNQPQHF
J gene: TRBJ1-5
clone size: -
V gene: TRBV19
D gene: -

CDR3 DNA: TGCGCCAGCAGCCAAGTAGGTCGGGAGAACACTGAAGCTTTCTTT
CDR3 protein: CASSQVGRENTEAFF
J gene: TRBJ1-1
clone size: -
V gene: TRBV4-1
D gene: -

CDR3 DNA: TGCGCCAGCAGCTTTTGGCGGTTGAACACTGAAGCTTTCTTT
CDR3 protein: CASSFWRLNTEAFF
J gene: TRBJ1-1
clone size: -
V gene: TRBV4-3
D gene: -

CDR3 DNA: TGTGCCAGCAGAAGGACAGACTACTCTGGAAACACCATATATTTT
CDR3 protein: CASRRTDYSGNTIYF
J gene: TRBJ1-3
clone size: -
V gene: TRBV7-9
D gene: -

CDR3 DNA: TGTGCCAGCCGTACAAGAAGGAACACTGAAGCTTTCTTT
CDR3 protein: CASRTRRNTEAFF
J gene: TRBJ1-1
clone size: -
V gene: TRBV19
D gene: -

CDR3 DNA: TGTGCCAGCAGCCAGGGGGGAACCCAGTACTTC
CDR3 protein: CASSQGGTQYF
J gene: TRBJ2-7
clone size: -
V gene: TRBV6-5
D gene: -

CDR3 DNA: TGTGCCAGCAGCCTGACAAGTCCTGGAAACACCATATATTTT
CDR3 protein: CASSLTSPGNTIYF
J gene: TRBJ1-3
clone size: once
V gene: TRBV7-9
D gene: -

CDR3 DNA: TGTGCCAGCAGCTCCACCCTAGGACAGGAAAAACTGTTTTTT
CDR3 protein: CASSSTLGQEKLFF
J gene: TRBJ1-4
clone size: -
V gene: TRBV7-9
D gene: -

CDR3 DNA: TGTGCCAGTAGTATTTTCGGGGTTGGCACTGAAGCTTTCTTT
CDR3 protein: CASSIFGVGTEAFF
J gene: TRBJ1-1
clone size: -
V gene: TRBV19
D gene: -

CDR3 DNA: TGTGCCATCAGTGAGTCGGGGCGGGGCCACGAGCAGTACTTC
CDR3 protein: CAISESGRGHEQYF
J gene: TRBJ2-7
clone size: -
V gene: TRBV10-3
D gene: -

CDR3 DNA: TGCGCCAGCCAACCACGACAGATCTACGAGCAGTACTTC
CDR3 protein: CASQPRQIYEQYF
J gene: TRBJ2-7
clone size: -
V gene: TRBV10-1
D gene: -

CDR3 DNA: TGTGCCATCCGGACTAGCGTAAACAATGAGCAGTTCTTC
CDR3 protein: CAIRTSVNNEQFF
J gene: TRBJ2-1
clone size: once
V gene: TRBV12-3/TRBV12-4
D gene: TRBD2

CDR3 DNA: TGTGCCAGCAGTGTAGGACAGGGACGGGCAGCTTTCTTT
CDR3 protein: CASSVGQGRAAFF
J gene: TRBJ1-1
clone size: -
V gene: TRBV6-4
D gene: TRBD1

CDR3 DNA: TGTGCCAGCAGTTACCGCGTGGGTAGCGGTTCCTACGAGCAGTACTTC
CDR3 protein: CASSYRVGSGSYEQYF
J gene: TRBJ2-7
clone size: -
V gene: TRBV6-2/TRBV6-3
D gene: -